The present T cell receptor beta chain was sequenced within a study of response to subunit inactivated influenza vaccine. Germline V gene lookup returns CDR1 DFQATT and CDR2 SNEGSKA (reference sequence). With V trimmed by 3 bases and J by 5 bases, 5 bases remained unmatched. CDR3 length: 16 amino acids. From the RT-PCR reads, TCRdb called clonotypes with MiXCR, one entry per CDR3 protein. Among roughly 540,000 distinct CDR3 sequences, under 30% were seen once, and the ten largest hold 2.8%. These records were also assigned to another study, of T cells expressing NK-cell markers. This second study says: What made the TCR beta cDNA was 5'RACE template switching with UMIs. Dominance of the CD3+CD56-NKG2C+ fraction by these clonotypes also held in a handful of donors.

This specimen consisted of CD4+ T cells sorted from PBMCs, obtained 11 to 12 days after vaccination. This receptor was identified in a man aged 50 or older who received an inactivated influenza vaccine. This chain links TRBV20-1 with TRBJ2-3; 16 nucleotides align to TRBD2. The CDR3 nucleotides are TGCAGTGCTAGTGGGACTAGCGGGGGGGATAGAGATACGCAGTATTTT. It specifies CSASGTSGGDRDTQYF.